The 6 T cell receptor beta chains below come from one sample, sequenced in a study of blood T cell repertoires in COVID-19. Method: immunoSEQ multiplex PCR; TCRdb's copy keeps in-frame clones and lacks some. The sample comprises about 670,000 clones, just under 90% of which are singletons, and over 0.2% rests with the top ten. The source material was peripheral blood. Receptors were obtained from a woman under 30 with acute or convalescent COVID-19.

This clone was counted a few times. J is TRBJ1-1 and V is TRBV6-4, with D perhaps matching TRBD1 (6 bases). The V end was cut by 6 bases, the J end by 1 base, with 9 bases between. This CDR3 is built from 13 residues. Germline values: CDR1 MRHNA, CDR2 SNTAGT. The CDR3 DNA is TGTGCCAGCAGGAAGGGGGAGAACACTGAAGCTTTCTTT. This gives the protein CASRKGENTEAFF.

The chain joins TRBV15 to TRBJ1-3, with 9 bases fitting TRBD1. Germline assignment: CDR1 LNHNV and CDR2 YYDKDF (reference sequence). This CDR3 region has 15 residues. J was trimmed by 3 bases and V by 6 bases; bases with no gene match: 6. CDR3 sequence (DNA): TGTGCCACCAGGGAAACAGGGGGCTTTGGAAACACCATATATTTT. Translated, it gives CATRETGGFGNTIYF.

The chain joins TRBV2 to TRBJ1-1; D is undetermined. Germline loops: CDR1 SNHLY, CDR2 FYNNEI. This CDR3 contains 12 residues. The ends were cut back, 10 bases at V and 5 bases at J, with 14 bases in the middle. The CDR3 DNA reads as TGTGCCACAGATTCGGGTGGAACTGAAGCTTTCTTT. It translates to CATDSGGTEAFF.

The J gene is TRBJ2-7, the V gene TRBV19; 8 positions match TRBD2. Germline CDR1 is LNHDA and CDR2 is SQIVND (reference sequence). This CDR3 is built from 15 residues. J gave up 0 bases and V 3 bases, and 4 bases lay outside the gene matches. As DNA, the CDR3 is TGTGCCAGTAGTATCGAGCGGGGGAGCTCCTACGAGCAGTACTTC. Translating it yields CASSIERGSSYEQYF.

CDR3 amino acids: CASSPQPGVAGELFF. CDR3 nucleotide sequence: TGTGCCAGCAGCCCTCAGCCGGGGGTGGCCGGGGAGCTGTTTTTT. The chain has TRBV3-1 (or the pseudogene TRBV3-2) and TRBJ2-2, with a possible D match to TRBD2 (6 bases). In germline, CDR1 is LGHDT, CDR2 YNNKEL (reference sequence). V lost 4 bases to trimming and J lost 6 bases, with 15 bases between them. CDR3 length: 15 residues.

About this clone itself: One end of the junction varies from germline; a read error may be responsible. The chain recombines TRBV5-4 with TRBJ1-1, with 8 positions matching TRBD1. CDR3 length equals 12 residues. Germline CDR1 and CDR2: SGHNT and YYREEE (reference sequence). This CDR3 reads CASSPQGGPPLF. The CDR3 DNA reads TGTGCCAGCAGCCCACAGGGGGGGCCCCCACTTTTT.